The 18 T cell receptor beta chains reported below all come from one sample, sequenced in a study of shared clonotypes between healthy human individuals. Naive CD8 populations comprised CD45RO-negative cells positively selected for CCR7, excluding terminally differentiated effector memory CD45RA+ cells. Measured with immunoSEQ multiplex PCR; TCRdb has only the in-frame clones, and not every one. Found here are millions of clones, approximately 94% of them singletons; the top ten hold 1.7%. The sample comprised naive CD8+ T cells from PBMCs. The receptors here all came from a man younger than 30 in good health. Some clones in this sample may be carry-over from other donors' samples.

This rearrangement joins TRBV27 to TRBJ2-1, with D possibly being TRBD1 or TRBD2 (5 bases each). V shed 5 bases and J shed 9 bases, with 20 bases lying between them. Germline V lookup: CDR1 MNHEY, CDR2 SMNVEV (reference sequence). This CDR3 region has 15 residues. The CDR3 bases are TGTGCCAGCAGTGTAGATCGGGACCGACGGGGTGAGCAGTTCTTC. It codes for CASSVDRDRRGEQFF.

The rearrangement joins TRBV16 to TRBJ2-7; perhaps TRBD2 as D (5 bases). CDR1 and CDR2 from the germline V gene are KGHSY and FQNENV. The CDR3 is 13 residues long. With 10 bases removed from V and 3 bases from J, the gap between germline ends came to 16 bases. In DNA, the CDR3 is TGTGCCACCCAAAGGGTAGGGAGCTACGAGCAGTACTTC. This encodes CATQRVGSYEQYF.

The chain carries TRBV6-4 and TRBJ2-7; 7 bases fit TRBD1. Germline loops: CDR1 MRHNA, CDR2 SNTAGT. The CDR3 has 13 amino acids. Trimming took 3 bases from V and 4 from J; bases not matched to a gene: 3. The CDR3 reads CASSDPQGYEQYF. The DNA for the CDR3 is TGTGCCAGCAGTGATCCACAGGGGTACGAGCAGTACTTC.

V and J are TRBV29-1 and TRBJ1-2, with a tentative D call TRBD1 (5 bases). V was shortened by 4 bases and J by 3 bases, with 15 bases between the two germline ends. Germline V lookup: CDR1 SQVTM, CDR2 ANQGSEA. This CDR3 has 14 residues. CDR3 in DNA: TGCAGCGTTGTAGGCGGGGCTTTCCACTATGGCTACACCTTC. Encoded protein: CSVVGGAFHYGYTF.

This sequence joins TRBV7-9 and TRBJ2-5; D possibly corresponds to TRBD1 (5 bases). Germline V gene lookup returns CDR1 SEHNR and CDR2 FQNEAQ (reference sequence). The CDR3 has 14 amino acids. With 5 bases removed from V and 5 bases from J, the gap between germline ends came to 15 bases. The CDR3 sequence: CASSGGATEETQYF. The CDR3 DNA is TGTGCCAGCAGCGGTGGGGCGACGGAGGAGACCCAGTACTTC.

V and J are TRBV6-5 and TRBJ1-5; D is undetermined. The CDR3 totals 15 residues. Germline values: CDR1 MNHEY, CDR2 SVGAGI. Trimming left V 4 bases short and J 0 bases short, with 10 bases between. The CDR3 DNA follows: TGTGCCAGCAGTTCCTCGGGGTTTAGCAATCAGCCCCAGCATTTT. Protein product: CASSSSGFSNQPQHF.

V gene TRBV11-3 combines with J gene TRBJ2-4; 7 bases match TRBD2. Germline V CDR1 and CDR2: SGHNT, YENEEA. This CDR3 has 15 residues. Trimming removed 5 bases from V and 0 bases from J; junction bases left unmatched: 4. The CDR3 sequence: CASSQSGVAKNIQYF. The CDR3 region has the DNA TGTGCCAGCAGCCAGAGCGGGGTAGCCAAAAACATTCAGTACTTC.

The V call is TRBV11-2, the J call TRBJ2-7; D remains unclear. The CDR3 runs to 15 residues. Trimming took 4 bases from V and 2 from J, leaving 15 bases between them. The germline V gene encodes CDR1 SGHAT and CDR2 FQNNGV. The CDR3 spells CASSSPPDGTYEQYF. Written as DNA, the CDR3 is TGTGCCAGCAGCTCCCCCCCGGACGGAACCTACGAGCAGTACTTC.

The chain links TRBV19 to TRBJ1-1, with no clear D. CDR1 and CDR2 from the germline V gene are LNHDA and SQIVND (reference sequence). The germline V and J ends were trimmed by 6 bases and 8 bases, with 16 bases remaining between them. This CDR3 is built from 13 residues. DNA of the CDR3: TGTGCCAGTAGCTCCCCGATGCGGATCGAAGCTTTCTTT. It yields the protein CASSSPMRIEAFF.

This chain uses TRBV15 with TRBJ2-7; tentatively, D is TRBD2 (5 bases). Germline lookup yields CDR1 LNHNV and CDR2 YYDKDF (reference sequence). The CDR3 runs 20 residues. V lost 0 bases to trimming and J lost 3 bases, with 27 bases between them. This chain's CDR3 is CATSRDTETVLVGSGYEQYF. The CDR3 DNA reads as TGTGCCACCAGCAGAGATACCGAAACGGTCCTAGTGGGGAGTGGCTACGAGCAGTACTTC.

DNA of the CDR3: TGCAGTGCTACACACAGGGGGCAAGCTTTCTTT. It codes for CSATHRGQAFF. V is TRBV20-1 and J is TRBJ1-1; TRBD1 aligns across 9 bases. CDR1 is DFQATT and CDR2 is SNEGSKA in the germline V gene (reference sequence). This CDR3 is 11 amino acids long. V was pared by 4 bases and J by 9 bases, with 3 bases of the junction left unmatched.

This clone was detected a few times. The gene calls are TRBV19 and TRBJ1-5; no firm D call. V lost 9 bases and J lost 1, with 16 bases in between. Per the germline V gene, CDR1 is LNHDA and CDR2 is SQIVND (reference sequence). The CDR3 runs 15 residues. The CDR3: CASHEGTGSNQPQHF. The CDR3 DNA follows: TGTGCCAGCCACGAGGGTACGGGGAGCAATCAGCCCCAGCATTTT.

J is TRBJ1-1 and V is TRBV28, with D unclear. CDR1 and CDR2 (germline): MDHEN, SYDVKM. The V end lost 1 base, the J end lost 0 bases, and 15 bases lay between the germline ends. The CDR3 length is 17 residues. CDR3: CASSLFDGSYMNTEAFF. The CDR3 DNA sequence: TGTGCCAGCAGTTTATTCGACGGTTCTTACATGAACACTGAAGCTTTCTTT.

The chain uses TRBV6-4 and TRBJ1-2; D remains ambiguous. The CDR3 contains 13 residues. The germline V gene encodes CDR1 MRHNA and CDR2 SNTAGT. V lost 4 bases and J lost 2, with 8 bases in between. This CDR3 is CASSAKPNYGYTF. In nucleotides, the CDR3 is TGTGCCAGCAGTGCAAAGCCCAACTATGGCTACACCTTC.

This clone was seen more than once but under ten times. The chain carries TRBV28 and TRBJ1-1; D call uncertain. V was trimmed by 7 bases and J by 3 bases, leaving 15 bases between them. The CDR3 covers 14 residues. CDR1 and CDR2 (germline): MDHEN, SYDVKM. The CDR3 loop reads CASTMDGGDTEAFF. The DNA of the CDR3 is TGTGCCAGCACCATGGACGGAGGAGACACTGAAGCTTTCTTT.

The chain couples TRBV5-1 to TRBJ2-7; 7 positions agree with TRBD1. This CDR3 is built from 13 residues. V gave up 4 bases and J gave up 2 bases; unmatched junction bases: 3. CDR1 SGHRS and CDR2 YFSETQ come from the germline V gene. The CDR3 here is CASSTGTAYEQYF. In DNA, the CDR3 is TGCGCCAGCAGCACTGGGACAGCCTACGAGCAGTACTTC.

This chain uses TRBV19 with TRBJ1-5; TRBD1 is a possible D gene (6 bases). CDR3 length equals 16 residues. The germline V gene encodes CDR1 LNHDA and CDR2 SQIVND (reference sequence). Trimming left V 4 bases short and J 3 bases short, with 16 bases between. The DNA of the CDR3 is TGTGCCAGTAGTACGTCCCACAGGGCCTACAATCAGCCCCAGCATTTT. Translation: CASSTSHRAYNQPQHF.

J is TRBJ2-3 and V is TRBV7-9; D is undetermined. V was clipped by 5 bases and J by 6 bases, with 9 bases between them. Germline assignment: CDR1 SEHNR and CDR2 FQNEAQ (reference sequence). The CDR3 has 12 residues. For the CDR3, the DNA is TGTGCCAGCAGCCCAGGTTGGGATACGCAGTATTTT. Translated: CASSPGWDTQYF.